This passage covers 9 T cell receptor beta chains from one sample sequenced in a study of PD-L1 blockade in urothelial cancer. Time point of the sample: peripheral blood 6 weeks after treatment start. Profiled with immunoSEQ multiplex PCR; TCRdb holds only in-frame clones, not every one. The data show roughly 110,000 clones, around 93% seen once. The source material was PBMCs, sampled around atezolizumab (anti-PD-L1) treatment. The origin of the receptors is a man aged 55 to 70 with urothelial cancer.

The V gene is TRBV5-1, the J gene TRBJ1-1, with 10 bases that match TRBD1. Trimming removed 0 bases from V and 6 bases from J; junction bases left unmatched: 8. This CDR3 comprises 16 residues. Per the germline V gene, CDR1 is SGHRS and CDR2 is YFSETQ. CDR3: CASSLGTGQGSAEAFF. In DNA, the CDR3 is TGCGCCAGCAGCTTGGGAACGGGACAGGGGAGCGCTGAAGCTTTCTTT.

This chain uses TRBV5-6 with TRBJ2-7; 8 nucleotides line up with TRBD1. The CDR3 has 13 residues. V gave up 0 bases and J gave up 12 bases; unmatched junction bases: 8. The V gene's germline CDR1 is SGHDT and CDR2 YYEEEE. The chain's CDR3 is CASSLGPGQGRYF. CDR3 in DNA: TGTGCCAGCAGCTTGGGGCCCGGACAGGGTAGGTACTTC. The entire variable domain, with the rest obtained from reference TRBV5-6 and TRBJ2-7, is as follows: DAGVTQSPTHLIKTRGQQVTLRCSPKSGHDTVSWYQQALGQGPQFIFQYYEEEERQRGNFPDRFSGHQFPNYSSELNVNALLLGDSALYLCASSLGPGQGRYFGPGTRLTVT.

In DNA, the CDR3 is TGTGCCAGCAGCGGACTAGCGGGGGGGTCCTACAATGAGCAGTTCTTC. As protein: CASSGLAGGSYNEQFF. The chain carries TRBV7-2 and TRBJ2-1; 15 bases are a match to TRBD2. The CDR3 is 16 amino acids. Per germline, CDR1 SGHTA and CDR2 FQGNSA. V shed 5 bases, J shed 1 base, and the junction held 0 bases outside the gene matches. The full variable domain, its missing parts supplied by reference TRBV7-2 and TRBJ2-1, is GAGVSQSPSNKVTEKGKDVELRCDPISGHTALYWYRQSLGQGLEFLIYFQGNSAPDKSGLPSDRFSAERTGGSVSTLTIQRTQQEDSAVYLCASSGLAGGSYNEQFFGPGTRLTVL.

V gene TRBV10-3 combines with J gene TRBJ1-4, with D unresolved. This CDR3 comprises 13 residues. Germline V gene lookup returns CDR1 ENHRY and CDR2 SYGVKD. V was pared by 6 bases and J by 7 bases, with 12 bases between. The CDR3 coding sequence is TGTGCCATCAGACAGAGTTACCTTGAAAAACTGTTTTTT. Protein: CAIRQSYLEKLFF.

The V call is TRBV7-2, the J call TRBJ2-5; no definite D call. V lost 3 bases and J lost 2, with 13 bases in between. There are 15 residues in the CDR3. Germline CDR1 and CDR2: SGHTA and FQGNSA. The CDR3, as DNA: TGTGCCAGCAGCTTTATGCACGGAGAGCAAGAGACCCAGTACTTC. Encoded protein: CASSFMHGEQETQYF.

The J gene is TRBJ2-3, the V gene TRBV6-1, with 7 bases lining up with TRBD2. Germline-derived CDR1 and CDR2 are MNHNS and SASEGT. The length of the CDR3 is 16 residues. With 4 bases clipped from V and 4 bases from J, the junction kept 11 bases outside the gene matches. The DNA for the CDR3 is TGTGCCAGCAGTGGAGGAGCGGGAAGGTTCGCAGATACGCAGTATTTT. Translated: CASSGGAGRFADTQYF.

The chain has TRBV5-6 and TRBJ1-2; D is uncertain. CDR3 size: 14 residues. CDR1 and CDR2 from the germline V gene are SGHDT and YYEEEE. The V end was cut by 3 bases, the J end by 3 bases, with 12 bases between. CDR3 loop: CASSSTSLDYGYTF. DNA for the CDR3: TGTGCCAGCAGCTCTACGTCCCTAGACTATGGCTACACCTTC.

This clone was found a few times. This chain links TRBV2 with TRBJ1-1; TRBD1 is a possible D gene (5 bases). The CDR3 is 12 residues long. V lost 8 bases and J lost 4, with 11 bases in between. Germline V lookup: CDR1 SNHLY, CDR2 FYNNEI. Here the CDR3 DNA reads TGTGCCAGCGGGCGAAGGGGCACTGAAGCTTTCTTT. This translates into CASGRRGTEAFF.

V and J are TRBV5-1 and TRBJ2-2; TRBD1 might be the D (5 bases). The CDR3 runs 15 residues. Trimming removed 4 bases at V and 1 base at J, with 11 bases between. Germline V lookup: CDR1 SGHRS, CDR2 YFSETQ. The CDR3 is CASSLYDRNTGELFF. DNA for the CDR3: TGCGCCAGCAGCCTATATGACAGGAACACCGGGGAGCTGTTTTTT.